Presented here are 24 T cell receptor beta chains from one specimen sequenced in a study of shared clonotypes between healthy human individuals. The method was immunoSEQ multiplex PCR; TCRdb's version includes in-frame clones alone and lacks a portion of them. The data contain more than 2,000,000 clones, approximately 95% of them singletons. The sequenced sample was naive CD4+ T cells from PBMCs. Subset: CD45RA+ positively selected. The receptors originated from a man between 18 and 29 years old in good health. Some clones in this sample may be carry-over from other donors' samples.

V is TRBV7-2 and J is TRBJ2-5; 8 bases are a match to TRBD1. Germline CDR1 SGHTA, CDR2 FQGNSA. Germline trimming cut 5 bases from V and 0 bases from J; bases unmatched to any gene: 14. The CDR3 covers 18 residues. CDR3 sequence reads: CASSPDRGLRSYQETQYF. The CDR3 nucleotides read TGTGCCAGCAGCCCCGACAGGGGTCTAAGATCTTACCAAGAGACCCAGTACTTC. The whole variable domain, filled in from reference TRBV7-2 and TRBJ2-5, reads GAGVSQSPSNKVTEKGKDVELRCDPISGHTALYWYRQSLGQGLEFLIYFQGNSAPDKSGLPSDRFSAERTGGSVSTLTIQRTQQEDSAVYLCASSPDRGLRSYQETQYFGPGTRLLVL.

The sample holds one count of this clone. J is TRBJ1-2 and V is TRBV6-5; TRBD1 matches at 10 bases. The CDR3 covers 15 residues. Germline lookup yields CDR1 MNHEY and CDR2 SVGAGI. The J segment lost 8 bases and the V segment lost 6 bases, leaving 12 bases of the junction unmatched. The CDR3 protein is CASRPPGTGDVGYTF. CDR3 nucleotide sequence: TGTGCCAGCAGACCTCCCGGGACAGGGGATGTGGGCTACACCTTC.

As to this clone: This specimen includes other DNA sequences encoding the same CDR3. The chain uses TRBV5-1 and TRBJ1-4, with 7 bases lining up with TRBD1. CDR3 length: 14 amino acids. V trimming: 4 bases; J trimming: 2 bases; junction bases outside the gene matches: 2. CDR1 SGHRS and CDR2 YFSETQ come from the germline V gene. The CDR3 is CASSLQGTNEKLFF. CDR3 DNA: TGCGCCAGCAGCCTACAGGGGACTAATGAAAAACTGTTTTTT.

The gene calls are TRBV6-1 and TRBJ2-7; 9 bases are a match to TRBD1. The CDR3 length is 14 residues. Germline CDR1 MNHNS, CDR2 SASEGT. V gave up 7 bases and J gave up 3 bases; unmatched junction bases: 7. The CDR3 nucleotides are TGTGCCAGCATCCTACAGGGGGCAGGCTACGAGCAGTACTTC. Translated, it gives CASILQGAGYEQYF.

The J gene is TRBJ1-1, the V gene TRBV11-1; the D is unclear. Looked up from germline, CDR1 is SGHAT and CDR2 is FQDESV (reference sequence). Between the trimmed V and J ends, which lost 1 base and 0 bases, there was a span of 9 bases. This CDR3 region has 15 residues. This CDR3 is CASSLEPGLNTEAFF. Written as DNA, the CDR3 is TGTGCCAGCAGCTTAGAGCCAGGACTGAACACTGAAGCTTTCTTT.

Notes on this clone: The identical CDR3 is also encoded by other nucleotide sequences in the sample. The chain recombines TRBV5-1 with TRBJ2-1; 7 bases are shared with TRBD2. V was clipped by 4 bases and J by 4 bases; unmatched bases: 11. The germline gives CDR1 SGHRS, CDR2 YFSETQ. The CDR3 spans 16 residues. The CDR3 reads CASSPASGTSYNEQFF. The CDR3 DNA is TGCGCCAGCAGCCCAGCCAGCGGGACTTCTTACAATGAGCAGTTCTTC. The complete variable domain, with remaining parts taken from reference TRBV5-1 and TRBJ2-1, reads KAGVTQTPRYLIKTRGQQVTLSCSPISGHRSVSWYQQTPGQGLQFLFEYFSETQRNKGNFPGRFSGRQFSNSRSEMNVSTLELGDSALYLCASSPASGTSYNEQFFGPGTRLTVL.

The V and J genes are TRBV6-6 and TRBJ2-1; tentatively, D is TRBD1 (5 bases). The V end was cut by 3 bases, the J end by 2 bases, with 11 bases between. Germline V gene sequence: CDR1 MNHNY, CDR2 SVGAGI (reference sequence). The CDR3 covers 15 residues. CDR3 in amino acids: CASSYGASAYNEQFF. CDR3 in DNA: TGTGCCAGCAGTTATGGGGCCAGTGCCTACAATGAGCAGTTCTTC.

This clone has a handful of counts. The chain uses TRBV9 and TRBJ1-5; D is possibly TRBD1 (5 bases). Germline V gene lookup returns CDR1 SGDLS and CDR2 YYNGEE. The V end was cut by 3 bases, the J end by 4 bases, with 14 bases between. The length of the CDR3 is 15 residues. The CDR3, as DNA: TGTGCCAGCAGCGAAACTGACAGCAGAAATCAGCCCCAGCATTTT. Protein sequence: CASSETDSRNQPQHF. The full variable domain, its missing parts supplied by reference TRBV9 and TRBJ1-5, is DSGVTQTPKHLITATGQRVTLRCSPRSGDLSVYWYQQSLDQGLQFLIQYYNGEERAKGNILERFSAQQFPDLHSELNLSSLELGDSALYFCASSETDSRNQPQHFGDGTRLSIL.

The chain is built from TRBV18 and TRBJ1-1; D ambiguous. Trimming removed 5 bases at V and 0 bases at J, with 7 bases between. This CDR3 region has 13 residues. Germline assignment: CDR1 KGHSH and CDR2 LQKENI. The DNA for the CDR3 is TGTGCCAGCTCAAGAGACTTGAACACTGAAGCTTTCTTT. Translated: CASSRDLNTEAFF. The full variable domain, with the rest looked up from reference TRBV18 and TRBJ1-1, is NAGVMQNPRHLVRRRGQEARLRCSPMKGHSHVYWYRQLPEEGLKFMVYLQKENIIDESGMPKERFSAEFPKEGPSILRIQQVVRGDSAAYFCASSRDLNTEAFFGQGTRLTVV.

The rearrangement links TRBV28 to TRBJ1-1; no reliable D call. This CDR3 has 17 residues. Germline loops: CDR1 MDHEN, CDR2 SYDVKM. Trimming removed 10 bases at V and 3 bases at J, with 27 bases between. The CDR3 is CAIYGVLGTSVYTEAFF. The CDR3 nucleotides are TGTGCCATTTATGGGGTTCTAGGAACTAGCGTGTACACTGAAGCTTTCTTT.

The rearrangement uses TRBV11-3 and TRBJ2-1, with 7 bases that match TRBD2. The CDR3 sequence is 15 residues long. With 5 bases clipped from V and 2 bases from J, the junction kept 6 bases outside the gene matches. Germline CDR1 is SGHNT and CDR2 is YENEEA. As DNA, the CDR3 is TGTGCCAGCAGCCCTAGTGCGGGAGCCTACAATGAGCAGTTCTTC. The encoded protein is CASSPSAGAYNEQFF.

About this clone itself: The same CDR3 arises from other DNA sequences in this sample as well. The CDR3 loop is CAWSRQGGQPQHF. Written as DNA, the CDR3 is TGTGCCTGGAGTAGACAGGGAGGTCAGCCCCAGCATTTT. This chain uses TRBV30 with TRBJ1-5, with 7 bases lining up with TRBD1. Germline trimming cut 2 bases from V and 6 bases from J; bases unmatched to any gene: 4. The CDR3 covers 13 residues. Germline V gene data show CDR1 as GTSNPN and CDR2 as SVGIG (reference sequence).

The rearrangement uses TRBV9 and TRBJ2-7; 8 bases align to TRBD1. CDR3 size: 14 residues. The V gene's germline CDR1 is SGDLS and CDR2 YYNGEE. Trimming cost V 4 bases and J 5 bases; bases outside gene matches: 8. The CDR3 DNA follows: TGTGCCAGCAGCTTGCGGACAGGGCGCGACGAGCAGTACTTC. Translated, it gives CASSLRTGRDEQYF.

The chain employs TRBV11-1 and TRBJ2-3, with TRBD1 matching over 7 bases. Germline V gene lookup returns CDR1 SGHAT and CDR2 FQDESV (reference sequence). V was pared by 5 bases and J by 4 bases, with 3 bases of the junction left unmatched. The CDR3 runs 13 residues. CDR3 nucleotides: TGTGCCAGCAGCCCGACAGGGCCAGATACGCAGTATTTT. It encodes CASSPTGPDTQYF.

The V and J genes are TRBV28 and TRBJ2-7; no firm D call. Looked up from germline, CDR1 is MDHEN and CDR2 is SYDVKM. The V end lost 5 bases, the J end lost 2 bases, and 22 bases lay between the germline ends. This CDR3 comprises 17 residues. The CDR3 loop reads CASSPTRSGVGTYEQYF. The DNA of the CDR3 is TGTGCCAGCAGTCCGACCCGTTCTGGGGTGGGGACCTACGAGCAGTACTTC.

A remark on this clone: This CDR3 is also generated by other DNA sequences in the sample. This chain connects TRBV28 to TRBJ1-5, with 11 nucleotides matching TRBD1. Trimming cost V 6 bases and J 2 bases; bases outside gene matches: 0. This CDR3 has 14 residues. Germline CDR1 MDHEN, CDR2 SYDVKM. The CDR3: CASRGQGGNQPQHF. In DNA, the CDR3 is TGTGCCAGCAGGGGACAGGGGGGCAATCAGCCCCAGCATTTT.

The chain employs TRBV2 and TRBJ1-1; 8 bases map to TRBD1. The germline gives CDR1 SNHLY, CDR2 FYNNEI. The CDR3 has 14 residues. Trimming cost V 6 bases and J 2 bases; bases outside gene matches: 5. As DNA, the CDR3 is TGTGCCAGCAGGAACAGGGGGAGTAACACTGAAGCTTTCTTT. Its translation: CASRNRGSNTEAFF.

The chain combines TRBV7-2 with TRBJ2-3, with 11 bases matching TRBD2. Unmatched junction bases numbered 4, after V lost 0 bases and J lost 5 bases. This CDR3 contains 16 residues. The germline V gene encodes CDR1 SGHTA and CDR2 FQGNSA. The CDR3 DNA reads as TGTGCCAGCAGCTTAGCAATAGCGGGAGGGAGAGATACGCAGTATTTT. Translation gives CASSLAIAGGRDTQYF.

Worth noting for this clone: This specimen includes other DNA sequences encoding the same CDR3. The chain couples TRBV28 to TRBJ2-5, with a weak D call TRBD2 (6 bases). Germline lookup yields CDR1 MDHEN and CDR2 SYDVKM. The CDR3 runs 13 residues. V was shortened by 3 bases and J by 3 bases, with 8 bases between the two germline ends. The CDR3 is CASSLGGEETQYF. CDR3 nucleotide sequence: TGTGCCAGCAGTTTGGGAGGAGAAGAGACCCAGTACTTC.

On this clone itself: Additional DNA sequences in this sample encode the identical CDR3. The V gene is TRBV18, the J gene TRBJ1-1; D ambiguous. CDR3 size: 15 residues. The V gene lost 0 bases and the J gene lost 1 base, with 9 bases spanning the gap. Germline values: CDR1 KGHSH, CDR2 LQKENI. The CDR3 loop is CASSPPSAGNTEAFF. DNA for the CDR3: TGTGCCAGCTCACCACCAAGCGCAGGGAACACTGAAGCTTTCTTT.

CDR3 residues: CASSSLAGVPGELFF. The CDR3 bases are TGTGCCAGCAGTTCCCTAGCGGGTGTTCCCGGGGAGCTGTTTTTT. The chain joins TRBV28 to TRBJ2-2; 8 nucleotides match TRBD2. Per the germline V gene, CDR1 is MDHEN and CDR2 is SYDVKM. This CDR3 comprises 15 residues. Unmatched junction bases numbered 7, after V lost 4 bases and J lost 6 bases.

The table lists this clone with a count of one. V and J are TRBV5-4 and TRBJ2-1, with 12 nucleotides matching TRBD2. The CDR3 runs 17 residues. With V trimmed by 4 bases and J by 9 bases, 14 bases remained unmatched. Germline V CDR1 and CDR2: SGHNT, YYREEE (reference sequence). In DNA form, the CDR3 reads TGTGCCAGCAGCGGCCGGGCGCTAGCGGGAGGGCCTCTTGAGCAGTTCTTC. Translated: CASSGRALAGGPLEQFF.

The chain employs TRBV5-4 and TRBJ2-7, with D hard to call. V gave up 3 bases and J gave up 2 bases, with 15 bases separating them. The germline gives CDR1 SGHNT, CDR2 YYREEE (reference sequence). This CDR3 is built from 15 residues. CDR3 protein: CASSSSGLRAYEQYF. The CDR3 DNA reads TGTGCCAGCAGCTCGTCAGGTCTAAGGGCCTACGAGCAGTACTTC.

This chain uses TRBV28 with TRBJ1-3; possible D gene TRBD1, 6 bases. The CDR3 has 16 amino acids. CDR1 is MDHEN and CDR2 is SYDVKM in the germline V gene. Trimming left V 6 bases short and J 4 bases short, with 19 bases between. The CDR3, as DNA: TGTGCCAGCAGCCATTCCTCCGGGGGGCTGGGAAACACCATATATTTT. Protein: CASSHSSGGLGNTIYF.